These 2 T cell receptor beta chains came from one sample sequenced in a study of spatial heterogeneity in lung cancer. Time point in this sample: blood at routine non-recurrence follow-up after resection. Tumor, nontumor lung or frozen PBMC supplied whole RNA, sequenced without sorting. TCRdb reprocessed the 5' RACE reads with MiXCR, giving one entry per CDR3 protein. The sample carries about 120,000 distinct CDR3 sequences, 12% recorded once. The sample in question was PBMCs, obtained at follow-up. Receptor source: a male donor with early-stage non-small cell lung cancer.

The chain joins TRBV20-1 to TRBJ2-7; D may correspond to TRBD1 or TRBD2 (5 bases each). The V end lost 6 bases, the J end lost 6 bases, and 15 bases lay between the germline ends. Germline values: CDR1 DFQATT, CDR2 SNEGSKA (reference sequence). CDR3 length: 12 amino acids. The CDR3 DNA is TGCAGTGCGGGGATACTGAGGGGCGAGCAGTACTTC. Translated: CSAGILRGEQYF.

The chain has TRBV5-1 and TRBJ1-1, with TRBD1 identical over 7 bases. Trimming cost V 4 bases and J 1 base; bases outside gene matches: 4. Looked up from germline, CDR1 is SGHRS and CDR2 is YFSETQ. CDR3 length: 14 amino acids. In nucleotides, the CDR3 is TGCGCCAGCAGCCAGGGACAGTCGAACACTGAAGCTTTCTTT. Residues: CASSQGQSNTEAFF.